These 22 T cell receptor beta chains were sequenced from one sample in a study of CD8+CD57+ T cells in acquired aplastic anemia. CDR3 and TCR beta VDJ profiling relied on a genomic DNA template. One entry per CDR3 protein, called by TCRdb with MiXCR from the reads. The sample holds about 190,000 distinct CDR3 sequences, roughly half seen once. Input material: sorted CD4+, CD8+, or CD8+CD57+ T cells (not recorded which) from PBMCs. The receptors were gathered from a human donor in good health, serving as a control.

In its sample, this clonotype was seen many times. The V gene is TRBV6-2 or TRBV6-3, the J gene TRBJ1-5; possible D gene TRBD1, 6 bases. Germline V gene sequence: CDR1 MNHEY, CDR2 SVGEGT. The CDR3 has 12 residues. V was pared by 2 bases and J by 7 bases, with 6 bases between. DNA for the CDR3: TGTGCCAGCAGTTACACAGGGCAGCCCCAGCATTTT. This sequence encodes CASSYTGQPQHF.

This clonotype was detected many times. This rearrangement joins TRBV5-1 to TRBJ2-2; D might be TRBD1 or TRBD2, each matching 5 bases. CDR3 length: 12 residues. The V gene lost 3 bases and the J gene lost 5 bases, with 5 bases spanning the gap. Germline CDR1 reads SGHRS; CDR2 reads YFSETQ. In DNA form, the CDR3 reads TGCGCCAGCAGCTGGGGGACCGGGGAGCTGTTTTTT. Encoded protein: CASSWGTGELFF.

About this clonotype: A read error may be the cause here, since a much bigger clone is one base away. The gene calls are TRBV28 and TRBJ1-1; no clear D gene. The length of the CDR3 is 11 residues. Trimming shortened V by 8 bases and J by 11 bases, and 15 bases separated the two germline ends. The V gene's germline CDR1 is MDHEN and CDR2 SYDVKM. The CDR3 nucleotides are TGTGCCAGCTGTGACCCTTACTGGGCTTTCTTT. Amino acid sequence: CASCDPYWAFF.

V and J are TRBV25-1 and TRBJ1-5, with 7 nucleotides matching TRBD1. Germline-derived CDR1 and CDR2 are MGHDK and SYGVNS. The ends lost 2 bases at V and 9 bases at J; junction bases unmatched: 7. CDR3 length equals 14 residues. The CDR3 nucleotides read TGTGCCAGCAGTGAAGGAGGAGGGGGCGGGCCCCAGCATTTT. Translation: CASSEGGGGGPQHF.

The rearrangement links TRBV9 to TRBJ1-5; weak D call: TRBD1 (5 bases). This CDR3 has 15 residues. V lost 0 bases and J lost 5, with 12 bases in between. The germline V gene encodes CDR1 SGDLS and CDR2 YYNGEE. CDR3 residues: CASSVGGVRDQPQHF. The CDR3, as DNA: TGTGCCAGCAGCGTAGGAGGGGTTCGTGATCAGCCCCAGCATTTT.

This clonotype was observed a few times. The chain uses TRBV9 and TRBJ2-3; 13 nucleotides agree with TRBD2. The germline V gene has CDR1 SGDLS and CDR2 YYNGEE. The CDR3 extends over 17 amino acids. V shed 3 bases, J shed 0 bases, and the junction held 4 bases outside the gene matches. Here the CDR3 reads CASSARLAGGSTDTQYF. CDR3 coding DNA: TGTGCCAGCAGCGCACGACTAGCGGGGGGTAGCACAGATACGCAGTATTTT.

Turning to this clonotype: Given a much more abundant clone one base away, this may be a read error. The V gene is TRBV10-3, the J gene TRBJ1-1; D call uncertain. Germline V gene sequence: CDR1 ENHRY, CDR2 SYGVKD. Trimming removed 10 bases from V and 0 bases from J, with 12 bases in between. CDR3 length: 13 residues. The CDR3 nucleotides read TGTGCCAGCAGCCCTAGGGTGAACACTGAAGCTTTCTTT. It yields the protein CASSPRVNTEAFF.

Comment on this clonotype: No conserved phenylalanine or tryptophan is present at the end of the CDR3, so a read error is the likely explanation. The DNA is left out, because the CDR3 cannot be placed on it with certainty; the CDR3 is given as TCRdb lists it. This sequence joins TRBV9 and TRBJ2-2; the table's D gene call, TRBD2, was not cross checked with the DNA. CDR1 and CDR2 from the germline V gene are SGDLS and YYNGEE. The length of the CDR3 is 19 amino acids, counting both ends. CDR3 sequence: CASHGGGLAGDIEHRGAVL.

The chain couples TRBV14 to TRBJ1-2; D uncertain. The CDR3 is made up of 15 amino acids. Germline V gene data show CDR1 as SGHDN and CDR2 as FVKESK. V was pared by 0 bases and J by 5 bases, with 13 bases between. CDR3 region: CASSQESGIVYGYTF. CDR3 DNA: TGTGCCAGCAGCCAAGAATCGGGCATCGTTTATGGCTACACCTTC. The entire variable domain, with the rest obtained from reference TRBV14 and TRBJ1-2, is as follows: EAGVTQFPSHSVIEKGQTVTLRCDPISGHDNLYWYRRVMGKEIKFLLHFVKESKQDESGMPNNRFLAERTGGTYSTLKVQPAELEDSGVYFCASSQESGIVYGYTFGSGTRLTVV.

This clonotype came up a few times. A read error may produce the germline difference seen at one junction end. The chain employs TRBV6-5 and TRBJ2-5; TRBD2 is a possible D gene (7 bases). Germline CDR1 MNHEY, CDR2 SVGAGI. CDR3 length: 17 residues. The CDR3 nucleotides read TGTGCCAGCGGTTACTCTGGGGCGGGGGCGTATCAAGAGACCCAGTACTTC. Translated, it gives CASGYSGAGAYQETQYF.

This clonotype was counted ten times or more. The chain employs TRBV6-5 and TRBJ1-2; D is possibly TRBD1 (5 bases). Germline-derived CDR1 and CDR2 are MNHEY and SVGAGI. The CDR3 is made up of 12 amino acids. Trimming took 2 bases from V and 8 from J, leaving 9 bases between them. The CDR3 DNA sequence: TGTGCCAGCAGTTACAAGGGGTACGGCTACACCTTC. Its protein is CASSYKGYGYTF.

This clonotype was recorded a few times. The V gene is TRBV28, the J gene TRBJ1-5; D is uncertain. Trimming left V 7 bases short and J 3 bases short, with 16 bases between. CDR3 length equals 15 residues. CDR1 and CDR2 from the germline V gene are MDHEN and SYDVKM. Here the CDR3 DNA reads TGTGCCAGCAAGGAGGGTACGGGTCACAATCAGCCCCAGCATTTT. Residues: CASKEGTGHNQPQHF.

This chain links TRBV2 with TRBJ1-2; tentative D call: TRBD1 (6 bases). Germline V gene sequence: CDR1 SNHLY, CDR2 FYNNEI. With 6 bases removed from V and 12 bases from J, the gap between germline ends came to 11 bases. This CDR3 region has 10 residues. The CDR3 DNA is TGTGCCAGCAGCGCGGACAGCAACACCTTC. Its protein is CASSADSNTF.

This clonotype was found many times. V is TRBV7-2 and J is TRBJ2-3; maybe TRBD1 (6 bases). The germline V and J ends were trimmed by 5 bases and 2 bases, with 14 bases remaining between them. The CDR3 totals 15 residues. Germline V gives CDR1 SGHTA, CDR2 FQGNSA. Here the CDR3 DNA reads TGTGCCAGCAGCCCATCAGGACAGTTCACAGATACGCAGTATTTT. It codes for CASSPSGQFTDTQYF.

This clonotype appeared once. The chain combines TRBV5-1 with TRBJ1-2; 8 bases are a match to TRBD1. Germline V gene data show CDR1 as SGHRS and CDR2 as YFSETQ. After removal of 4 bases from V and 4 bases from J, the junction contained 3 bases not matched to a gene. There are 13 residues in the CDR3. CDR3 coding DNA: TGCGCCAGCAGCGGGGACAGGCCCTATGGCTACACCTTC. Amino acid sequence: CASSGDRPYGYTF.

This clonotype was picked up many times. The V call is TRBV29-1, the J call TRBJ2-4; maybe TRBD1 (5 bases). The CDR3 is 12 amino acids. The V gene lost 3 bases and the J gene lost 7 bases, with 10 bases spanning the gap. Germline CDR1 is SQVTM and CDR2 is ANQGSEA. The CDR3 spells CSVEKQANIQYF. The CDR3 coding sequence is TGCAGCGTTGAGAAACAGGCTAACATTCAGTACTTC.

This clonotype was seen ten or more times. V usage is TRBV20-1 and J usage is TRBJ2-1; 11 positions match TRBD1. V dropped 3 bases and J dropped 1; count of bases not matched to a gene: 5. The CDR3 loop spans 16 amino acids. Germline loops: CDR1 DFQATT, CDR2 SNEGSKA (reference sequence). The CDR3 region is CSARGTGGPSYNEQFF. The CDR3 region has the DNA TGCAGTGCTAGGGGGACAGGGGGACCTTCCTACAATGAGCAGTTCTTC.

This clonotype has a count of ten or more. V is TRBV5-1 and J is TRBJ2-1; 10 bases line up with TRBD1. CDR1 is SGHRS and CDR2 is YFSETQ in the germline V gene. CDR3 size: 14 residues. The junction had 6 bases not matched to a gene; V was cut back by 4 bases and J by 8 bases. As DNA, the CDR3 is TGCGCCAGCAGCGCGGGACAGGGGAAGGATGAGCAGTTCTTC. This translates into CASSAGQGKDEQFF.

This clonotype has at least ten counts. The CDR3 sequence: CASSQDGGIGQAEAFF. CDR3 bases: TGTGCCAGCAGCCAAGATGGTGGTATCGGACAAGCTGAAGCTTTCTTT. The chain links TRBV3-1 to TRBJ1-1; D possibly corresponds to TRBD1 (5 bases). The germline V and J ends were trimmed by 0 bases and 6 bases, with 17 bases remaining between them. Looked up from germline, CDR1 is LGHDT and CDR2 is YNNKEL (reference sequence). The CDR3 consists of 16 residues.

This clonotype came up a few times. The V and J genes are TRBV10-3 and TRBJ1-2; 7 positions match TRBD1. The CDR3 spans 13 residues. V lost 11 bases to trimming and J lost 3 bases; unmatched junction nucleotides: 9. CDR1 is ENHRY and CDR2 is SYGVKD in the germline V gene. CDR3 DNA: TGTGCCTCCAGTCCCGGGACAGACTATGGCTACACCTTC. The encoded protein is CASSPGTDYGYTF.

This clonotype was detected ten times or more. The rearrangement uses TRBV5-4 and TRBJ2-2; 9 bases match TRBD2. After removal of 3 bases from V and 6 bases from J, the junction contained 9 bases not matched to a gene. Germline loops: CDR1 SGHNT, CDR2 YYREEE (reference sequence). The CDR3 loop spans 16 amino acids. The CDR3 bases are TGTGCCAGCAGCTGGGGACTAGCAGTCGGGGCCGGGGAGCTGTTTTTT. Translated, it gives CASSWGLAVGAGELFF.

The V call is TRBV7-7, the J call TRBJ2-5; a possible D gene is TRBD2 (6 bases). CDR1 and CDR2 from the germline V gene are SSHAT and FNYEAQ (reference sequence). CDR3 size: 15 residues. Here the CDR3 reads CASGATPGRYNEQYF. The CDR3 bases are TGTGCTAGCGGCGCTACGCCAGGGCGGTACAATGAGCAGTACTTC.